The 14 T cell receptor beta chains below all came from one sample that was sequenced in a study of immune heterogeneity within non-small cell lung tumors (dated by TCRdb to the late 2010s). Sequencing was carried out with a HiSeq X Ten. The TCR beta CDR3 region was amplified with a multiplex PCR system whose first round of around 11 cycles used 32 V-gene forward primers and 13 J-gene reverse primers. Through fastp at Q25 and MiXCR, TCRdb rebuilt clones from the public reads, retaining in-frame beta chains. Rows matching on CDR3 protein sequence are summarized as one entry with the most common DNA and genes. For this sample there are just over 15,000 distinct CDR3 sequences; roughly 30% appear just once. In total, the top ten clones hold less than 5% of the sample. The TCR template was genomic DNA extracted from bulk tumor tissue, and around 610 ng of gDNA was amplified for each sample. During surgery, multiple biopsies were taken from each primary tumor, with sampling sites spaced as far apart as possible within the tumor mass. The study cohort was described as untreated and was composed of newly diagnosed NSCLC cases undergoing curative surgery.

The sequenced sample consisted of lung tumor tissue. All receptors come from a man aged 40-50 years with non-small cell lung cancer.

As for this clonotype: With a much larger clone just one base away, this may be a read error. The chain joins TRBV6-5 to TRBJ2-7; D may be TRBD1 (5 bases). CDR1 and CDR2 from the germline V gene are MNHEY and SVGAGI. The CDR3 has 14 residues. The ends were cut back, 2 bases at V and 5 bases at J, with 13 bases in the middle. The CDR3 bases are TGTGCCAGCAGTTACCCGGAAGGGGCTAACGAGCAGTACTTC. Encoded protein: CASSYPEGANEQYF.

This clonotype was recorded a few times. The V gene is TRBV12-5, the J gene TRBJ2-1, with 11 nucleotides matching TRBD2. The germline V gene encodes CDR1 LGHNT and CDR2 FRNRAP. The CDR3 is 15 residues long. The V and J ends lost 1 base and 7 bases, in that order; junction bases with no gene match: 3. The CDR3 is CASGLGLAGRNEQFF. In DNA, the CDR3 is TGTGCTAGTGGTTTGGGACTAGCGGGGCGAAATGAGCAGTTCTTC.

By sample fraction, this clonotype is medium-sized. The chain's CDR3 is CASSLTKGNGYTF. The DNA of the CDR3 is TGTGCCAGCAGCTTAACGAAGGGGAATGGCTACACCTTC. The chain carries TRBV7-2 and TRBJ1-2; TRBD1 is a possible D gene (5 bases). Trimming removed 2 bases at V and 6 bases at J, with 10 bases between. Per the germline V gene, CDR1 is SGHTA and CDR2 is FQGNSA. This CDR3 spans 13 amino acids.

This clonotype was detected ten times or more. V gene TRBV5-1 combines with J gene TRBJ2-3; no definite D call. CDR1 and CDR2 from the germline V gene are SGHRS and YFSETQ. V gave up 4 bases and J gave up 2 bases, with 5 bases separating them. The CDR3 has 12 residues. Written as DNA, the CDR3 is TGCGCCAGCAGCCCTGACACAGATACGCAGTATTTT. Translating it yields CASSPDTDTQYF.

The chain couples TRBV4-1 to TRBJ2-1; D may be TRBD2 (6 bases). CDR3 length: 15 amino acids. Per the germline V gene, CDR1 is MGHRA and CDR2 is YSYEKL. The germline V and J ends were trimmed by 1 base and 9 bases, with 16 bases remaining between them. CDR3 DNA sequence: TGCGCCAGCAGCCAAGTTAGCGGAGGGCCCCCTGAGCAGTTCTTC. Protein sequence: CASSQVSGGPPEQFF.

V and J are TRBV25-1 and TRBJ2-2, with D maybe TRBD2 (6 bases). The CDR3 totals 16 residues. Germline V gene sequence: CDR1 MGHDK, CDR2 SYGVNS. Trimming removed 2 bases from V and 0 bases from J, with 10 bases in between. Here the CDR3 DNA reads TGTGCCAGCAGTGAACGGCGGGACGCGAACACCGGGGAGCTGTTTTTT. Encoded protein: CASSERRDANTGELFF.

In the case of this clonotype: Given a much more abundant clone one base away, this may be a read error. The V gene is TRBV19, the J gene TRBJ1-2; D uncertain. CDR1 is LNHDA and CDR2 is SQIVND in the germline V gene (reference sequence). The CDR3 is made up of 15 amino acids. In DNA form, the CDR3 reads TGTCCCAGTAGCCCGGAGGGCAACGCTATCTATGGCTACACCTTC. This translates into CPSSPEGNAIYGYTF.

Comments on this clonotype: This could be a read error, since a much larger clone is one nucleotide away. CDR3 amino acids: CASRKQGIGGYAYTF. In DNA, the CDR3 is TGCGCCAGCAGGAAGCAAGGGATTGGGGGTTATGCCTACACCTTC. The chain couples TRBV5-1 to TRBJ1-2; possibly TRBD1 for D (5 bases). This CDR3 is 15 amino acids long. CDR1 and CDR2 from the germline V gene are SGHRS and YFSETQ.

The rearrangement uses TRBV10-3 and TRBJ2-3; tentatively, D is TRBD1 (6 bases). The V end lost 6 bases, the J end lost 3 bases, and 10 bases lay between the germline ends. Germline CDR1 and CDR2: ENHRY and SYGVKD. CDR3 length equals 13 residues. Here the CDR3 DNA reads TGTGCCATCAGCAGGGGTATGACAGATACGCAGTATTTT. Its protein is CAISRGMTDTQYF.

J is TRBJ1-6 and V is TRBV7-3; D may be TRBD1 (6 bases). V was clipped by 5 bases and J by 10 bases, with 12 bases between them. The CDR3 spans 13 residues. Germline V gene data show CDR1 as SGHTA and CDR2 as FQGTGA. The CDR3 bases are TGTGCCAGCAGCCCGGAGGGGGGATCACCCCTCCACTTT. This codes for CASSPEGGSPLHF.

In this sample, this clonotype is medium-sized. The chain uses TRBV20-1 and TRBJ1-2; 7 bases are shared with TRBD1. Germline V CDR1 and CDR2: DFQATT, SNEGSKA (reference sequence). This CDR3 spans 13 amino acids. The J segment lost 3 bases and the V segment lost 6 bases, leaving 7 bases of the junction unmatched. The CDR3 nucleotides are TGCAGTGCCCTGAAGGGGGCAGACTATGGCTACACCTTC. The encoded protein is CSALKGADYGYTF.

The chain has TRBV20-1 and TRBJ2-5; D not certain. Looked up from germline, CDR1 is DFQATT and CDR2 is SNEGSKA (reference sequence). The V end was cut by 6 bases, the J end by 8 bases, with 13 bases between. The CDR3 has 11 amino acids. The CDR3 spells CSARRRGTQYF. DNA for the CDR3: TGCAGTGCCAGGCGTCGTGGAACCCAGTACTTC.

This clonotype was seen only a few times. CDR3 sequence: CASSYSGHMNTEAFF. In nucleotides, the CDR3 is TGTGCCAGCAGTTACTCGGGACACATGAACACTGAAGCTTTCTTT. V usage is TRBV6-5 and J usage is TRBJ1-1, with a possible D match to TRBD1 (6 bases). Germline V lookup: CDR1 MNHEY, CDR2 SVGAGI. Trimming shortened V by 0 bases and J by 0 bases, and 8 bases separated the two germline ends. The CDR3 totals 15 residues.

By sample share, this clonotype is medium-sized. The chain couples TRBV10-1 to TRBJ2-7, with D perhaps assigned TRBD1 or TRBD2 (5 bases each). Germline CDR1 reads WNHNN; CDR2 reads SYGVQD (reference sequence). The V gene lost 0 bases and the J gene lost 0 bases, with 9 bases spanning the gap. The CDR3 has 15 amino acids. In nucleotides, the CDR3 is TGCGCCAGCAGTGAGTCCCCCGGGGCCTCCTACGAGCAGTACTTC. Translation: CASSESPGASYEQYF.